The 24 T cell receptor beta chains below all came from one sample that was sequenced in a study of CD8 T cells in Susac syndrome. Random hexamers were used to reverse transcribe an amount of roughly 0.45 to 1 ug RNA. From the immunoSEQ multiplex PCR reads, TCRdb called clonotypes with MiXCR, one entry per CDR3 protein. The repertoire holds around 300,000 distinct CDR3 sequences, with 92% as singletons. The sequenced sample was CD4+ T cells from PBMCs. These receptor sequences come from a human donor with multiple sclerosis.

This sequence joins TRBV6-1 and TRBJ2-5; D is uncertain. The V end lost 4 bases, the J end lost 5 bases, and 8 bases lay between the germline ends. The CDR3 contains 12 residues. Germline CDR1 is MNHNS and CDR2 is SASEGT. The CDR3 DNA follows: TGTGCCAGCAGTGCTCGTATGGAGACCCAGTACTTC. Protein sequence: CASSARMETQYF.

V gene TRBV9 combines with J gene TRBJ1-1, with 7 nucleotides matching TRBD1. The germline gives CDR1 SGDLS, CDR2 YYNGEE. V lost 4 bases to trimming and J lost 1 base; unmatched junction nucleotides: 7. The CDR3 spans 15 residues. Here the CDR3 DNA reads TGTGCCAGCAGCCCCAGACAGGGTTCGAACACTGAAGCTTTCTTT. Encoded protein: CASSPRQGSNTEAFF.

The DNA of the CDR3 is TGCAGCGTTGAAGAGCTAGAAGAGACCCAGTACTTC. Protein product: CSVEELEETQYF. The genes are TRBV29-1 and TRBJ2-5; the D is unclear. The CDR3 covers 12 residues. Germline V CDR1 and CDR2: SQVTM, ANQGSEA. V gave up 0 bases and J gave up 3 bases, with 5 bases separating them. Drawing the rest from reference TRBV29-1 and TRBJ2-5, the complete variable domain is SAVISQKPSRDICQRGTSLTIQCQVDSQVTMMFWYRQQPGQSLTLIATANQGSEATYESGFVIDKFPISRPNLTFSTLTVSNMSPEDSSIYLCSVEELEETQYFGPGTRLLVL.

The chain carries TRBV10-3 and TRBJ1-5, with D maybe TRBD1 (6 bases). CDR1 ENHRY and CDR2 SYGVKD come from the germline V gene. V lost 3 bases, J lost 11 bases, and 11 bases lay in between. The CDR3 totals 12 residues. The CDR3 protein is CAISEPQGSQHF. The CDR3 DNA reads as TGTGCCATCAGTGAACCCCAGGGGTCCCAGCATTTT.

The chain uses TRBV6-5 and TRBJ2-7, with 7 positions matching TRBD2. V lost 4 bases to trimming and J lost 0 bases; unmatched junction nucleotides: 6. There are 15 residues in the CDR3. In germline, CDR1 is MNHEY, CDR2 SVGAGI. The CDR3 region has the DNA TGTGCCAGCAGTTCACCGAGACTAGCCTCCTACGAGCAGTACTTC. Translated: CASSSPRLASYEQYF.

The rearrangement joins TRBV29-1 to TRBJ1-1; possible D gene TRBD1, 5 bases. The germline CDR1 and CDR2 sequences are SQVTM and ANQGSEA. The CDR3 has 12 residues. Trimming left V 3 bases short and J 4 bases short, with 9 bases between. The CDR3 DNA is TGCAGCGTTGATTTGCAGGGCACTGAAGCTTTCTTT. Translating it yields CSVDLQGTEAFF. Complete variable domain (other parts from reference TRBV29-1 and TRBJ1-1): SAVISQKPSRDICQRGTSLTIQCQVDSQVTMMFWYRQQPGQSLTLIATANQGSEATYESGFVIDKFPISRPNLTFSTLTVSNMSPEDSSIYLCSVDLQGTEAFFGQGTRLTVV.

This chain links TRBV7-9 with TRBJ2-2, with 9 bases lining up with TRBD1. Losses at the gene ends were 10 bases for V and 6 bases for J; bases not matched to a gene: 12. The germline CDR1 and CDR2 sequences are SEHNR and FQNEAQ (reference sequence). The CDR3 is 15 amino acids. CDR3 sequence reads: CAITTGTGSAGELFF. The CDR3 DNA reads TGTGCCATTACGACCGGGACAGGGTCAGCCGGGGAGCTGTTTTTT.

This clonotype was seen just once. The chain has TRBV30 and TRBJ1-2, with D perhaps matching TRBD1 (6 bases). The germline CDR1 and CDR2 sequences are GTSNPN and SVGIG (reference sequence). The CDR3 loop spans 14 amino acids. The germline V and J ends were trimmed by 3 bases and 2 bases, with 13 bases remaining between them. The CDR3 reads CAWRGDKKNYGYTF. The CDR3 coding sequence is TGTGCCTGGAGAGGGGACAAAAAGAACTATGGCTACACCTTC.

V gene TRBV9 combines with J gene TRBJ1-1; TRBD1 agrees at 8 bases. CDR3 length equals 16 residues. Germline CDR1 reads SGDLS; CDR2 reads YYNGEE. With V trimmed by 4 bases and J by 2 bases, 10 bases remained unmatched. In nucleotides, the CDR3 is TGTGCCAGCAGCCGCCTGAAGGGACAGGCAAACACTGAAGCTTTCTTT. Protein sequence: CASSRLKGQANTEAFF.

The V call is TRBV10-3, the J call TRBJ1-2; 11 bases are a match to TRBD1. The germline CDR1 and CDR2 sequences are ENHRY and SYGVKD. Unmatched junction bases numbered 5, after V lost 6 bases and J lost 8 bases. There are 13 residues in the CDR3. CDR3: CAISGQGAEGYTF. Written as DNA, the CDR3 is TGTGCCATCAGCGGACAGGGGGCGGAGGGCTACACCTTC.

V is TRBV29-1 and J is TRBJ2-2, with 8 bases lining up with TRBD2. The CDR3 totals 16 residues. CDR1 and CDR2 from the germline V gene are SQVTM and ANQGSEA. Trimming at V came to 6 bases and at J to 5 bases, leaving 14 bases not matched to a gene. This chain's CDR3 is CSVRARGGPRTGELFF. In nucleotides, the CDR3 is TGCAGCGTCCGAGCCCGGGGGGGGCCAAGAACCGGGGAGCTGTTTTTT.

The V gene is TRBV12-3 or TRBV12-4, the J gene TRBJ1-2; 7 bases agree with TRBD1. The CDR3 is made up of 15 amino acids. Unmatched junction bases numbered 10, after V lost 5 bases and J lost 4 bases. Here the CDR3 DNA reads TGTGCCAGCAGTCCCTACAGGGGACCACGCTATGGCTACACCTTC. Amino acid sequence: CASSPYRGPRYGYTF.

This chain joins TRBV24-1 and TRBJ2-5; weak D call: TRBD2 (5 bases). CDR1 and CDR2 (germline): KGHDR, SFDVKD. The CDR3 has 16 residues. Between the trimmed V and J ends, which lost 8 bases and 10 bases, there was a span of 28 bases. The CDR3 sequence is CATTTVRKKTMRFQYF. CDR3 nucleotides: TGTGCCACCACCACAGTTCGAAAAAAGACTATGCGGTTCCAGTACTTC.

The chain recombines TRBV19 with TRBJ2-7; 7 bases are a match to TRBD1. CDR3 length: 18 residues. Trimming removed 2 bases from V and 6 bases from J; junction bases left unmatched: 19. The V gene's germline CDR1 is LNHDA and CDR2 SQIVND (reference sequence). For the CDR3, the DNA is TGTGCCAGTAGTATACACCATTACCGGGACAGTCCCCCAAGCGAGCAGTACTTC. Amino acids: CASSIHHYRDSPPSEQYF.

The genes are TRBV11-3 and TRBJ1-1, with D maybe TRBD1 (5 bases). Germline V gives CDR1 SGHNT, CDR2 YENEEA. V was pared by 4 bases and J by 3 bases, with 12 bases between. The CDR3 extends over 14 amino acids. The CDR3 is CASSSDSGYTEAFF. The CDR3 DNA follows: TGTGCCAGCAGCTCCGACAGCGGGTACACTGAAGCTTTCTTT.

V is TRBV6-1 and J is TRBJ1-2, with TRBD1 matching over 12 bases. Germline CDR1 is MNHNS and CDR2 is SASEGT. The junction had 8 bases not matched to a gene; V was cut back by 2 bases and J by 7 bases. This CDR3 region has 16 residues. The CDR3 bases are TGTGCCAGCAGTGAAAGGAGGGGACAGGGGGCTGCTGGCTACACCTTC. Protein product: CASSERRGQGAAGYTF.

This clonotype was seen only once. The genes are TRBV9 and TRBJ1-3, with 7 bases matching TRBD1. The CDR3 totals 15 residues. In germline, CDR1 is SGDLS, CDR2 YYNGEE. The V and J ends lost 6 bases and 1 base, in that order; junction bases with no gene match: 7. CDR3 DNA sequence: TGTGCCAGCACCGACAGGGTTTCTTCTGGAAACACCATATATTTT. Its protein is CASTDRVSSGNTIYF.

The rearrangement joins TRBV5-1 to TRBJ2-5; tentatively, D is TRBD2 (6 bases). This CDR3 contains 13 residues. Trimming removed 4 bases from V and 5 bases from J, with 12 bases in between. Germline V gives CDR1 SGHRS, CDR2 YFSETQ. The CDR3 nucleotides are TGCGCCAGCAGCCGACTAGATTGGGAGACCCAGTACTTC. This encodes CASSRLDWETQYF.

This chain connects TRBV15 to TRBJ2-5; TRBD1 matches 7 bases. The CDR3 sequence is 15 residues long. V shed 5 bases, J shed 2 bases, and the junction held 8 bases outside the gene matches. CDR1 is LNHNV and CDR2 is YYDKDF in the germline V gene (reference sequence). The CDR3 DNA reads TGTGCCACCAGCTCTTTACAGGGGCCTCAAGAGACCCAGTACTTC. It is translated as CATSSLQGPQETQYF.

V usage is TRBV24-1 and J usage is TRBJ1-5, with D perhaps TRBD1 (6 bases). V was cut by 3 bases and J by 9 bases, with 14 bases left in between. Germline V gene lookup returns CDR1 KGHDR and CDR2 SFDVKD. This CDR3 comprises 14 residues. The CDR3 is CATSDTQGFGPQHF. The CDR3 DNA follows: TGTGCCACCAGTGATACCCAGGGGTTTGGGCCCCAGCATTTT.

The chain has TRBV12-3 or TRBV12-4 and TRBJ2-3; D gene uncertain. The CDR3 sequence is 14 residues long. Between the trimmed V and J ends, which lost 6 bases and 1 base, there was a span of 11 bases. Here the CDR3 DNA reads TGTGCCAGCAGGCAAGAACCGGGCACAGATACGCAGTATTTT. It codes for CASRQEPGTDTQYF.

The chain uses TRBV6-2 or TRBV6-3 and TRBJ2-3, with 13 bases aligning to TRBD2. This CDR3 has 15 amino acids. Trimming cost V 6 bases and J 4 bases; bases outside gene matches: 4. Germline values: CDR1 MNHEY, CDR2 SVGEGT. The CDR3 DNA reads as TGTGCCAGCAGGGGACTAGCGGGAAGGGCAGATACGCAGTATTTT. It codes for CASRGLAGRADTQYF.

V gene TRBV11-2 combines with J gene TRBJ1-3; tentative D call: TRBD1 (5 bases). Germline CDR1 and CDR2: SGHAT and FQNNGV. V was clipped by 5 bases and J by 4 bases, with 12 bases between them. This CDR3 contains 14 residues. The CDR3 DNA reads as TGTGCCAGCAGCAACAGGAGATCGGGAAACACCATATATTTT. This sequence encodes CASSNRRSGNTIYF.

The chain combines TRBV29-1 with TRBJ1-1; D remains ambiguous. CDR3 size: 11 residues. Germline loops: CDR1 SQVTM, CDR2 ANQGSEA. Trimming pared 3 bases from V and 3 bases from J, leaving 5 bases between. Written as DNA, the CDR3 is TGCAGCGTTGACGGTGACACTGAAGCTTTCTTT. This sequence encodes CSVDGDTEAFF. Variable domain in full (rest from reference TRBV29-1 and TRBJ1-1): SAVISQKPSRDICQRGTSLTIQCQVDSQVTMMFWYRQQPGQSLTLIATANQGSEATYESGFVIDKFPISRPNLTFSTLTVSNMSPEDSSIYLCSVDGDTEAFFGQGTRLTVV.